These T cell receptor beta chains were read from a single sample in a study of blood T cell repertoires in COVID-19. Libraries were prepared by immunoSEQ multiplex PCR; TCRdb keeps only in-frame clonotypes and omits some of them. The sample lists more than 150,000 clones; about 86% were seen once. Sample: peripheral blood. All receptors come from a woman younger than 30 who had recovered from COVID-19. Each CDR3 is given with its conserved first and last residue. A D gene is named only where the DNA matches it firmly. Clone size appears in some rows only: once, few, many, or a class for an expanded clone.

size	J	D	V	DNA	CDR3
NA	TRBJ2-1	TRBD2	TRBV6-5	TGTGCCAGCAGTTACTCGACTAGCGGGAGCGCTGAGCAGTTCTTC	CASSYSTSGSAEQFF
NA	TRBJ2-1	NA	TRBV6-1	TGTGCCAGCAGTGAAGGGCGGGGTGAGCAGTTCTTC	CASSEGRGEQFF
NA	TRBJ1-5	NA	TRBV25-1	TGTGCCAGCAGTATGACAGTGAGCAATCAGCCCCAGCATTTT	CASSMTVSNQPQHF
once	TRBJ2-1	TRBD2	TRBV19	TGTGCCAGTAGTATAGATGGTCTAGCGGGTAATGAGCAGTTCTTC	CASSIDGLAGNEQFF
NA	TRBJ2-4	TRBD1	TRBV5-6	TGTGCCAGCAGCTTGGGGACAGGGTATGGATTTCAGTACTTC	CASSLGTGYGFQYF
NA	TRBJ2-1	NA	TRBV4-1	TGCGCCAGCAGCCAAGACGTCAATGAGCAGTTCTTC	CASSQDVNEQFF
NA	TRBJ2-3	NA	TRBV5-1	TGCGCCAGCAGCCCCGGACAGTCTAGCACAGATACGCAGTATTTT	CASSPGQSSTDTQYF
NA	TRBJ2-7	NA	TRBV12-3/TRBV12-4	TGTGCCAGCAGTACACCCAATTACTACGAGCAGTACTTC	CASSTPNYYEQYF
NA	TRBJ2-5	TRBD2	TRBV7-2	TGTGCCAGCAGCTTAATGGGATCAAGCGGGGGGCCGACGACCCAGTACTTC	CASSLMGSSGGPTTQYF
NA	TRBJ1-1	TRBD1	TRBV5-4	TGTGCCACTGGACAGGGGGCGCGAAGAAACACTGAAGCTTTCTTT	CATGQGARRNTEAFF
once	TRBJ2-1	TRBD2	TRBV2	TGTGCCAGCAGTGACCTAGCGGGAGAAGTACGCCCGTTCTTC	CASSDLAGEVRPFF
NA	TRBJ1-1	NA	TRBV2	TGTGCCAGCACCTTTAATAGGGGCGCGAACACTGAAGCTTTCTTT	CASTFNRGANTEAFF
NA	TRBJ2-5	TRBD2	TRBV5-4	TGTGCCAGCAGCCTAGGGACTAGCGGGGGGAAAGAGACCCAGTACTTC	CASSLGTSGGKETQYF
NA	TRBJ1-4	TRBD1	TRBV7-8	TGTGCCAGCAGCCCCTCCCTCTGGACAGGATTTAATGAAAAACTGTTTTTT	CASSPSLWTGFNEKLFF
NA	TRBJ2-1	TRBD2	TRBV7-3	TGTGCCAGCAGCTTAAACCCTAGCGGGAGACGGGATGAGCAGTTCTTC	CASSLNPSGRRDEQFF
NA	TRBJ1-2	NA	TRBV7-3	TGTGCCAGCAGCTCGGACGGACAAGCCACTAACTATGGCTACACCTTC	CASSSDGQATNYGYTF
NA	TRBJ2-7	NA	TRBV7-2	TGTGCCAGCAGCTTCACAGGGTACCACGAGCAGTACTTC	CASSFTGYHEQYF
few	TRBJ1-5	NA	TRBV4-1	TGCGCCAGCAGCCAAGGTGGGGCGGGGGCCCATCAGCCCCAGCATTTT	CASSQGGAGAHQPQHF
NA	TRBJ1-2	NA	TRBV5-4	TGTGCCAGCAGCTTGTTTGGGCTGGAAGGCTACACCTTC	CASSLFGLEGYTF
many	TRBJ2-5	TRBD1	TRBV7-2	TGTGCCAGCAGCTTGTTTCCCCGGACAGGGGCATCCCAAGAGACCCAGTACTTC	CASSLFPRTGASQETQYF
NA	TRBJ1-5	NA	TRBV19	TGTGCCAGTAGTATATCCCGGACATCTTATCAGCCCCAGCATTTT	CASSISRTSYQPQHF
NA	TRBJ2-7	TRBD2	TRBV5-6	TGTGCCAGCAGCCGGGAGTTAGCGGGGATCTCCTACGAGCAGTACTTC	CASSRELAGISYEQYF
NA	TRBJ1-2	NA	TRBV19	TGTGCCAGTAATGATGGTTCAGGAACCTCAAGCTATGGCTACACCTTC	CASNDGSGTSSYGYTF
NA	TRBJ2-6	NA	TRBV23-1	TGCGCCAGCAGTCAATTGCCCAGGGGCCCTATCTCTGGGGCCAACGTCCTGACTTTC	CASSQLPRGPISGANVLTF
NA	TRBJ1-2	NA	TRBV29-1	TGCAGCGTTGAAGGAGGGCTCTATGGCTACACCTTC	CSVEGGLYGYTF
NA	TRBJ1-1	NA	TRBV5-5	TGTGCCAGCAGCCGAGGCCCCAGTACTGAAGCTTTCTTT	CASSRGPSTEAFF
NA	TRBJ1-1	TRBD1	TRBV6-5	TGTGCCAGCAGCTACGGGAGCGCGGGACAGGGAATTGAAGCTTTCTTT	CASSYGSAGQGIEAFF